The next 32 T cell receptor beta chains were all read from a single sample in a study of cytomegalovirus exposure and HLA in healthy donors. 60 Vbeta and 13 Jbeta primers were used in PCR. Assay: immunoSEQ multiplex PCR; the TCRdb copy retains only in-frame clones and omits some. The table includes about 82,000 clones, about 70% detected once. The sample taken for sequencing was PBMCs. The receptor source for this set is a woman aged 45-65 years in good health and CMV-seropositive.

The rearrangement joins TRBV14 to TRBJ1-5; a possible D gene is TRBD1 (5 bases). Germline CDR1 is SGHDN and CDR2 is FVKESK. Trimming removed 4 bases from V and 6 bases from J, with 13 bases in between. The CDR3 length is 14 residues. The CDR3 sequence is CASSPGGVSQPQHF. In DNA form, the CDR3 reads TGTGCCAGCAGCCCGGGGGGGGTGAGTCAGCCCCAGCATTTT.

CDR3 nucleotides: TGCGCCAGCAGCAGGGGACAGTCTAATGAAAAACTGTTTTTT. Its translation is CASSRGQSNEKLFF. V is TRBV5-1 and J is TRBJ1-4, with TRBD1 matching 7 bases. The trim removed 4 bases at V and 3 bases at J, leaving 3 bases unmatched. Germline loops: CDR1 SGHRS, CDR2 YFSETQ. The CDR3 totals 14 residues.

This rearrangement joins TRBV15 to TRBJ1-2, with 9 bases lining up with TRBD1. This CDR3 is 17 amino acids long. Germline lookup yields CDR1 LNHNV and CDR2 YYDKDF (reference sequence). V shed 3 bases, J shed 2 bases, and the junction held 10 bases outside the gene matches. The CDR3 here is CATSRARTGGANYGYTF. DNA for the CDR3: TGTGCCACCAGCAGGGCCAGAACAGGGGGCGCAAACTATGGCTACACCTTC.

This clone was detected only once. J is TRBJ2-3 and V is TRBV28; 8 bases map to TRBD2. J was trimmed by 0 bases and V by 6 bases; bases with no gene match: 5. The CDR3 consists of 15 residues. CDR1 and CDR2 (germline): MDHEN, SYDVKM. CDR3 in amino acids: CASSPTSGSTDTQYF. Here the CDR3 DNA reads TGTGCCAGCAGCCCTACTAGCGGAAGCACAGATACGCAGTATTTT. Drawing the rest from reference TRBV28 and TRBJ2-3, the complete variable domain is DVKVTQSSRYLVKRTGEKVFLECVQDMDHENMFWYRQDPGLGLRLIYFSYDVKMKEKGDIPEGYSVSREKKERFSLILESASTNQTSMYLCASSPTSGSTDTQYFGPGTRLTVL.

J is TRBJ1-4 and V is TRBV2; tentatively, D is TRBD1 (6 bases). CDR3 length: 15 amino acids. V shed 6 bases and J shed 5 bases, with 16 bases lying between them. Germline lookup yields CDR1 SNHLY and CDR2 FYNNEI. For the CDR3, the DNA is TGTGCCAGCAGGCACAGGACAGCTTCGAATGAAAAACTGTTTTTT. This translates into CASRHRTASNEKLFF.

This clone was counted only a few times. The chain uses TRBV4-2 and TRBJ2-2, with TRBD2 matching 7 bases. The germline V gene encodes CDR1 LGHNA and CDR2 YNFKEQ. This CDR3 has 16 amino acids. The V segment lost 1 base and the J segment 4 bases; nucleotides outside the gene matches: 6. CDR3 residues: CASSQVASGITGELFF. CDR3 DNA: TGTGCCAGCAGCCAAGTTGCTAGCGGAATCACCGGGGAGCTGTTTTTT.

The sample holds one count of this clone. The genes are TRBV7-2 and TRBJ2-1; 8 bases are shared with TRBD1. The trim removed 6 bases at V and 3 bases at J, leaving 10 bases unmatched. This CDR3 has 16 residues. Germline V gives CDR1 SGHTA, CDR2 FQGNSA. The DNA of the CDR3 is TGTGCCAGCAGGCGAGAGTCGACAGGGGTCTACAATGAGCAGTTCTTC. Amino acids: CASRRESTGVYNEQFF.

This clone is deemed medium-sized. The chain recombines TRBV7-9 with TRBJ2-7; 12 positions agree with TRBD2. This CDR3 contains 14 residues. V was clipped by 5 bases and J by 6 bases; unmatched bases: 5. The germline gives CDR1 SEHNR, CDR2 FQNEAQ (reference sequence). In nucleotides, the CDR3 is TGTGCCAGCAGCGTGACTAGCGGGAGTCGCGAGCAGTACTTC. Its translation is CASSVTSGSREQYF.

The CDR3 DNA follows: TGTGCCAGCAGCTTGCGTAGCGGTGAGACCCAGTACTTC. This sequence encodes CASSLRSGETQYF. The rearrangement joins TRBV5-4 to TRBJ2-5, with a weak D call TRBD2 (6 bases). Trimming removed 1 base at V and 5 bases at J, with 9 bases between. CDR1 SGHNT and CDR2 YYREEE come from the germline V gene (reference sequence). The length of the CDR3 is 13 residues.

The DNA for the CDR3 is TGTGCCTGGAGTCCCAGGAATGAAGCTTTCTTT. This translates into CAWSPRNEAFF. V gene TRBV30 combines with J gene TRBJ1-1; D gene uncertain. The ends were cut back, 2 bases at V and 7 bases at J, with 8 bases in the middle. CDR1 is GTSNPN, CDR2 SVGIG, per germline (reference sequence). CDR3 size: 11 residues.

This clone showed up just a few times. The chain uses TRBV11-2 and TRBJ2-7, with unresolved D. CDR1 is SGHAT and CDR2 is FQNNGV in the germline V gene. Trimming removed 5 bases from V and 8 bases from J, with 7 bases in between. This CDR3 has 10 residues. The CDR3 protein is CASSRLQQYF. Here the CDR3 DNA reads TGTGCCAGCAGCCGGTTACAGCAGTACTTC.

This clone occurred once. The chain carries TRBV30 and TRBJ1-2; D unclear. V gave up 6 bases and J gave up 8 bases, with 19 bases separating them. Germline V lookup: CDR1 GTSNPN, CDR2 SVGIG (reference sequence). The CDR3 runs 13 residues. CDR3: CACPLEGGRGYTF. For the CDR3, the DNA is TGTGCCTGCCCCCTGGAGGGAGGGAGGGGCTACACCTTC.

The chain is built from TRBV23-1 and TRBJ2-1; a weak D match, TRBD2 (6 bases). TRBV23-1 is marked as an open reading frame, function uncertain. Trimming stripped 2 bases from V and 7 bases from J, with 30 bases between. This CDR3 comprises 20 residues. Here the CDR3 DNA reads TGCGCCAGCAGTCAAAATCGGCTCGGGAAGACTAGTTATAGGAAGAATGAGCAGTTCTTC. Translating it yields CASSQNRLGKTSYRKNEQFF.

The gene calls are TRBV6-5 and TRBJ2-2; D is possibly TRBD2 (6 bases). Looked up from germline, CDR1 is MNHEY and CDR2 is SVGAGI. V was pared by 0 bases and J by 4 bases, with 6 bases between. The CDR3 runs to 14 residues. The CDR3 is CASSYSGGTGELFF. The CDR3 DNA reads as TGTGCCAGCAGTTACTCCGGGGGCACCGGGGAGCTGTTTTTT.

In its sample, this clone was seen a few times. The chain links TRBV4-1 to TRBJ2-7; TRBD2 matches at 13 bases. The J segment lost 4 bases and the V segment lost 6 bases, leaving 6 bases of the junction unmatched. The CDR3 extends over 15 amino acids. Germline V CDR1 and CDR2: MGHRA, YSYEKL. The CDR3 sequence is CASRTGTSGNYEQYF. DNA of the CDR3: TGCGCCAGCAGAACAGGGACTAGCGGGAATTACGAGCAGTACTTC.

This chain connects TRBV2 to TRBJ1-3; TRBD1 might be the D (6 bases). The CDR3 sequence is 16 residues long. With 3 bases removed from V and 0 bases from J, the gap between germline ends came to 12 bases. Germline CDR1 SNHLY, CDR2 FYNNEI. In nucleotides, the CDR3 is TGTGCCAGCAGTGATGGCCAGGGGAACTCTGGAAACACCATATATTTT. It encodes CASSDGQGNSGNTIYF.

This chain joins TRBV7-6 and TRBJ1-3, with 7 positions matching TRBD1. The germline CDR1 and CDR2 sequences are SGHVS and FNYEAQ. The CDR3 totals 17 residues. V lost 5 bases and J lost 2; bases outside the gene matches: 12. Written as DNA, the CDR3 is TGTGCCAGCAGCGTACAGTTGGCTGGGACAGCTGGAAACACCATATATTTT. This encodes CASSVQLAGTAGNTIYF.

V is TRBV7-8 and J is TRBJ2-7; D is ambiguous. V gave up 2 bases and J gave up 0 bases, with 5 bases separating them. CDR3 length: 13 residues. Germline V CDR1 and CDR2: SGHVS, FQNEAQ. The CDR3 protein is CASSLPGSYEQYF. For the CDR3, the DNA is TGTGCCAGCAGCTTACCCGGCTCCTACGAGCAGTACTTC.

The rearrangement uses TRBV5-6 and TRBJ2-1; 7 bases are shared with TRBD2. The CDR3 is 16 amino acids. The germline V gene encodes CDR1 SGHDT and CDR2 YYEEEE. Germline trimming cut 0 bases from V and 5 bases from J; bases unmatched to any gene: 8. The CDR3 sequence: CASSLGWTSLDNEQFF. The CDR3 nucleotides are TGTGCCAGCAGCTTGGGTTGGACTAGTCTGGACAATGAGCAGTTCTTC.

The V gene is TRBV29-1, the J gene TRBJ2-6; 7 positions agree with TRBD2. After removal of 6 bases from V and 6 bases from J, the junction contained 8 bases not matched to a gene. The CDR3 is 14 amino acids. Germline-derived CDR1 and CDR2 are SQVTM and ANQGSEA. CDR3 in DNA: TGCAGCGTGGGGGGGTCTAGAGAGGCCAACGTCCTGACTTTC. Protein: CSVGGSREANVLTF.

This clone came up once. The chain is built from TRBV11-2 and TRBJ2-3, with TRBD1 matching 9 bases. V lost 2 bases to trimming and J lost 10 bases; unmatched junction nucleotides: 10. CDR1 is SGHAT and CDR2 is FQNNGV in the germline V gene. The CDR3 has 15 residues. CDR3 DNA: TGTGCCAGCAGCTTACAGCTGACAGGGGGTAACTCGCAGTATTTT. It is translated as CASSLQLTGGNSQYF.

The CDR3 spells CASSLIQAQETQYF. The CDR3, as DNA: TGTGCCAGCAGCTTGATTCAGGCCCAAGAGACCCAGTACTTC. The genes are TRBV5-6 and TRBJ2-5; D unresolved. This CDR3 region has 14 residues. Trimming cost V 1 base and J 1 base, with 8 bases left between them. Germline lookup yields CDR1 SGHDT and CDR2 YYEEEE. The full variable domain, rest sourced from reference TRBV5-6 and TRBJ2-5, is DAGVTQSPTHLIKTRGQQVTLRCSPKSGHDTVSWYQQALGQGPQFIFQYYEEEERQRGNFPDRFSGHQFPNYSSELNVNALLLGDSALYLCASSLIQAQETQYFGPGTRLLVL.

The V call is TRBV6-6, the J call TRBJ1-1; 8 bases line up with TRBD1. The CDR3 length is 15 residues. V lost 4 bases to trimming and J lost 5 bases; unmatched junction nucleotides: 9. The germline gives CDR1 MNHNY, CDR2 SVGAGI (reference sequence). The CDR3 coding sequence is TGTGCCAGCAGTTCACCCCGGGACAGGTCAACTGAAGCTTTCTTT. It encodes CASSSPRDRSTEAFF.

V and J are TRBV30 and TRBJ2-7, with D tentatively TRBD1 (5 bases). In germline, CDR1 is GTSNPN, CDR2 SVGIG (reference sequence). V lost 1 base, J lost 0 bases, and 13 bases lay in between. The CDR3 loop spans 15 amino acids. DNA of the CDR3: TGTGCCTGGAGTGGGGGCGGCAGTCTCTCCTACGAGCAGTACTTC. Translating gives CAWSGGGSLSYEQYF.

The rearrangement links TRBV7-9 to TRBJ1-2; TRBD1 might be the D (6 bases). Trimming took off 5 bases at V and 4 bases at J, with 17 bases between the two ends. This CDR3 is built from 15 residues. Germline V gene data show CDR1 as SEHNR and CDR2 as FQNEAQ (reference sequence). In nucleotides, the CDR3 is TGTGCCAGCAGCGATAGTACGGACAGTATCTATGGCTACACCTTC. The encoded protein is CASSDSTDSIYGYTF.

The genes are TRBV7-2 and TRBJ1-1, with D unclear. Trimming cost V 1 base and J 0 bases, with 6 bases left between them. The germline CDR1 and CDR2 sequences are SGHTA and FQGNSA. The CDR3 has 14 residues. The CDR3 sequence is CASSLVRVNTEAFF. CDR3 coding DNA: TGTGCCAGCAGCTTAGTGAGGGTGAACACTGAAGCTTTCTTT.

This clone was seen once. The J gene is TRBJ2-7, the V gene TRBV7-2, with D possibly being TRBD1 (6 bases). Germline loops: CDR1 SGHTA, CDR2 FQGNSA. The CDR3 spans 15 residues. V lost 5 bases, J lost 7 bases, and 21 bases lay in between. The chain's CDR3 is CASSDPTGGLREQYF. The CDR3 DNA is TGTGCCAGCAGCGACCCGACAGGAGGATTACGGGAGCAGTACTTC.

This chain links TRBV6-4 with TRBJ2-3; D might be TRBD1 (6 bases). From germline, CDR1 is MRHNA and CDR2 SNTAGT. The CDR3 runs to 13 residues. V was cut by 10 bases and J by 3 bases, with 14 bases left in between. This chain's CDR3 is CATSRTATDTQYF. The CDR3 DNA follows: TGTGCCACCTCCAGGACAGCTACAGATACGCAGTATTTT.

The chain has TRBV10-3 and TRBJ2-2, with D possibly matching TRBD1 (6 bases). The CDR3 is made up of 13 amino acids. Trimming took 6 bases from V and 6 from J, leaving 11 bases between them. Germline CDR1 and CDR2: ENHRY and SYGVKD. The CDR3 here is CAISRGRAGELFF. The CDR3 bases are TGTGCCATCAGCAGGGGTAGGGCCGGGGAGCTGTTTTTT.

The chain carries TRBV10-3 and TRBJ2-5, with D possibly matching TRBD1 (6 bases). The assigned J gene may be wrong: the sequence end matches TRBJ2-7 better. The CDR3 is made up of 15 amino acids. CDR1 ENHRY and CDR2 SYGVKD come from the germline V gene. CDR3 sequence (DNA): TGTGCCATCAGAGGAACAGGGTCCCGAGAGGGCGAGCAGTACTTC. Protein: CAIRGTGSREGEQYF.

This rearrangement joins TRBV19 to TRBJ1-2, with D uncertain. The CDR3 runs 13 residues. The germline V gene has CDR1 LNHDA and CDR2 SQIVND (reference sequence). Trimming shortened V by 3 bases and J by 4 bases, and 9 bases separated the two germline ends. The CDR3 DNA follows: TGTGCCAGTAGTATTGAGCATTTCTATGGCTACACCTTC. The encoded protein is CASSIEHFYGYTF.

CDR3 DNA sequence: TGTGCCAGCAGAAAACACGACAGAGACCTCTACGAGCAGTACTTC. Protein sequence: CASRKHDRDLYEQYF. This chain joins TRBV6-1 and TRBJ2-7; D may be TRBD1 (5 bases). This CDR3 is 15 amino acids long. The germline V gene has CDR1 MNHNS and CDR2 SASEGT. V lost 6 bases, J lost 3 bases, and 18 bases lay in between.